What follows are 30 T cell receptor beta chains derived from one specimen sequenced in a study of beta chain features in type 1 diabetes. Expressed TCRB transcripts were sequenced after all isolated RNA was converted to cDNA. Some clones are missing from TCRdb's copy, which holds only in-frame ones; the method was immunoSEQ multiplex PCR. The table includes over 120,000 clones, 7% to 10% detected once. Sample: central memory CD4+ T cells from blood. The receptor source for this set is a man aged 18 to 30 in good health.

Written as DNA, the CDR3 is TGCAGCGGGGGGCCAGGAGCTGGCACTGAAGCTTTCTTT. It encodes CSGGPGAGTEAFF. The gene calls are TRBV29-1 and TRBJ1-1; maybe TRBD1 (6 bases). The CDR3 sequence is 13 residues long. Trimming left V 7 bases short and J 4 bases short, with 16 bases between. The germline V gene has CDR1 SQVTM and CDR2 ANQGSEA. Using reference TRBV29-1 and TRBJ1-1 for the parts outside the CDR3, the full variable domain is SAVISQKPSRDICQRGTSLTIQCQVDSQVTMMFWYRQQPGQSLTLIATANQGSEATYESGFVIDKFPISRPNLTFSTLTVSNMSPEDSSIYLCSGGPGAGTEAFFGQGTRLTVV.

This chain links TRBV5-1 with TRBJ2-1; TRBD2 agrees at 10 bases. Trimming removed 2 bases from V and 5 bases from J; junction bases left unmatched: 4. Germline CDR1 SGHRS, CDR2 YFSETQ. The CDR3 is made up of 15 amino acids. In DNA form, the CDR3 reads TGCGCCAGCAGCTTTTCCCTAGCGGGGGACAATGAGCAGTTCTTC. As protein: CASSFSLAGDNEQFF.

The chain combines TRBV28 with TRBJ2-7; 9 nucleotides match TRBD2. Per germline, CDR1 MDHEN and CDR2 SYDVKM. This CDR3 contains 16 residues. V lost 6 bases to trimming and J lost 0 bases; unmatched junction nucleotides: 9. The CDR3 bases are TGTGCCAGCAGGGGGGGAGCAGCGGGGGGCTCCTACGAGCAGTACTTC. It codes for CASRGGAAGGSYEQYF.

Concerning this clone: At the DNA level, this CDR3 is encoded by other sequences in the same sample as well. The rearrangement uses TRBV4-3 and TRBJ2-7; the match to TRBD2 covers 7 bases. V was clipped by 1 base and J by 0 bases; unmatched bases: 6. CDR1 LGHNA and CDR2 YSLEER come from the germline V gene. This CDR3 has 16 amino acids. CDR3 in DNA: TGCGCCAGCAGCCAAGTTCGGGGACTACCCTCCTACGAGCAGTACTTC. Protein sequence: CASSQVRGLPSYEQYF.

The chain links TRBV7-3 to TRBJ1-2; 8 bases match TRBD1. The junction had 1 base not matched to a gene; V was cut back by 2 bases and J by 2 bases. Germline loops: CDR1 SGHTA, CDR2 FQGTGA. The CDR3 sequence is 14 residues long. The CDR3 reads CASSLGTGNYGYTF. For the CDR3, the DNA is TGTGCCAGCAGCTTAGGGACAGGAAACTATGGCTACACCTTC. The full variable domain, completed using reference TRBV7-3 and TRBJ1-2, is GAGVSQTPSNKVTEKGKYVELRCDPISGHTALYWYRQSLGQGPEFLIYFQGTGAADDSGLPNDRFFAVRPEGSVSTLKIQRTERGDSAVYLCASSLGTGNYGYTFGSGTRLTVV.

The gene calls are TRBV6-6 and TRBJ2-4; D is perhaps TRBD1 (6 bases). Germline values: CDR1 MNHNY, CDR2 SVGAGI (reference sequence). This CDR3 is built from 15 residues. Trimming stripped 6 bases from V and 3 bases from J, with 15 bases between. This chain's CDR3 is CASRSGQRSKNIQYF. In nucleotides, the CDR3 is TGTGCCAGCAGGAGCGGACAGAGGAGCAAAAACATTCAGTACTTC.

The V gene is TRBV7-6, the J gene TRBJ2-5; TRBD2 is a possible D gene (6 bases). Germline V gene data show CDR1 as SGHVS and CDR2 as FNYEAQ. The CDR3 has 16 amino acids. V gave up 2 bases and J gave up 3 bases, with 16 bases separating them. CDR3 region: CASSLILGTGEETQYF. The CDR3 bases are TGTGCCAGCAGCTTAATACTAGGGACTGGTGAAGAGACCCAGTACTTC.

In this sample, this clone turned up a few times. This sequence joins TRBV5-1 and TRBJ2-3, with 10 nucleotides matching TRBD1. The CDR3 is 15 residues long. In germline, CDR1 is SGHRS, CDR2 YFSETQ. Trimming at V came to 4 bases and at J to 3 bases, leaving 5 bases not matched to a gene. In DNA, the CDR3 is TGCGCCAGCAGCCCACCGGACAGGGGGACAGATACGCAGTATTTT. Protein product: CASSPPDRGTDTQYF.

This clone showed up many times. The genes are TRBV9 and TRBJ1-1, with a tentative D call TRBD1 (5 bases). Germline loops: CDR1 SGDLS, CDR2 YYNGEE. Trimming cost V 1 base and J 1 base, with 8 bases left between them. The CDR3 sequence is 14 residues long. As DNA, the CDR3 is TGTGCCAGCAGCGTACAGGGTGGGAACACTGAAGCTTTCTTT. Protein sequence: CASSVQGGNTEAFF.

Many counts were recorded for this clone. The gene calls are TRBV25-1 and TRBJ2-6; D unresolved. The germline V gene has CDR1 MGHDK and CDR2 SYGVNS. The V end was cut by 3 bases, the J end by 2 bases, with 11 bases between. This CDR3 comprises 16 residues. The CDR3 DNA sequence: TGTGCCAGCAGTGATTCGCTATCCGCTGGGGCCAACGTCCTGACTTTC. It is translated as CASSDSLSAGANVLTF.

J is TRBJ2-7 and V is TRBV18; TRBD2 matches at 7 bases. J gave up 2 bases and V 3 bases, and 7 bases lay outside the gene matches. Germline loops: CDR1 KGHSH, CDR2 LQKENI. This CDR3 comprises 15 residues. This CDR3 reads CASSPETGGPYEQYF. CDR3 bases: TGTGCCAGCTCACCCGAAACGGGGGGTCCCTACGAGCAGTACTTC.

V and J are TRBV5-1 and TRBJ2-1; 14 positions match TRBD2. V was pared by 0 bases and J by 7 bases, with 9 bases of the junction left unmatched. The CDR3 covers 18 residues. CDR1 and CDR2 (germline): SGHRS, YFSETQ. As DNA, the CDR3 is TGCGCCAGCAGCTTGGGACTAGCGGGGGGGCAAAATTCTAATGAGCAGTTCTTC. This sequence encodes CASSLGLAGGQNSNEQFF.

This clone was seen only a few times. The V gene is TRBV29-1, the J gene TRBJ2-1; perhaps TRBD1 as D (5 bases). The V gene's germline CDR1 is SQVTM and CDR2 ANQGSEA. This CDR3 is built from 14 residues. The ends were cut back, 5 bases at V and 6 bases at J, with 17 bases in the middle. CDR3 DNA sequence: TGCAGCGTTCCGGTCCAGGGATGGGGCAATGAGCAGTTCTTC. Its protein product is CSVPVQGWGNEQFF.

A few counts support this clone. The chain couples TRBV6-5 to TRBJ2-7; D might be TRBD2 (7 bases). The CDR3 length is 14 residues. CDR1 and CDR2 from the germline V gene are MNHEY and SVGAGI. V was cut by 6 bases and J by 6 bases, with 18 bases left in between. The CDR3: CASRSPTGGGEQYF. In nucleotides, the CDR3 is TGTGCCAGCAGGTCCCCGACAGGCGGGGGCGAGCAGTACTTC.

This chain links TRBV7-2 with TRBJ2-1, with TRBD2 matching over 10 bases. Germline CDR1 SGHTA, CDR2 FQGNSA. This CDR3 contains 16 residues. V lost 1 base and J lost 6; bases outside the gene matches: 6. CDR3 region: CASSLESGGGRNEQFF. DNA for the CDR3: TGTGCCAGCAGCTTAGAAAGCGGGGGGGGACGCAATGAGCAGTTCTTC.

The genes are TRBV5-1 and TRBJ1-3, with D uncertain. Per germline, CDR1 SGHRS and CDR2 YFSETQ. There are 14 residues in the CDR3. V lost 0 bases and J 4 bases, leaving 8 bases between the germline ends. The CDR3 DNA reads as TGCGCCAGCAGCTTGGAGGTCGGGGGAAACACCATATATTTT. It yields the protein CASSLEVGGNTIYF.

This chain uses TRBV7-6 with TRBJ2-1, with a possible D match to TRBD1 (5 bases). The CDR3 consists of 14 residues. Between the trimmed V and J ends, which lost 5 bases and 12 bases, there was a span of 20 bases. Germline V gene sequence: CDR1 SGHVS, CDR2 FNYEAQ. The CDR3 bases are TGTGCCAGCAGCCCCGCAAGGGGCTTGGGGCGGCAGTTCTTC. Translation gives CASSPARGLGRQFF.

This sequence joins TRBV2 and TRBJ1-5; tentatively, D is TRBD1 (5 bases). V was trimmed by 2 bases and J by 5 bases, leaving 13 bases between them. The length of the CDR3 is 15 residues. Germline CDR1 reads SNHLY; CDR2 reads FYNNEI. CDR3 amino acids: CASSERRGEYQPQHF. In DNA, the CDR3 is TGTGCCAGCAGTGAAAGGAGGGGAGAGTATCAGCCCCAGCATTTT.

This chain connects TRBV28 to TRBJ1-5, with 8 nucleotides matching TRBD1. This CDR3 contains 15 residues. The junction had 11 bases not matched to a gene; V was cut back by 6 bases and J by 7 bases. Germline CDR1 MDHEN, CDR2 SYDVKM. The chain's CDR3 is CASSPPQGGSQPQHF. CDR3 bases: TGTGCCAGCAGCCCCCCACAGGGGGGTAGCCAGCCCCAGCATTTT.

The chain recombines TRBV7-6 with TRBJ1-4; the D is unclear. Germline CDR1 reads SGHVS; CDR2 reads FNYEAQ. Trimming took off 5 bases at V and 0 bases at J, with 10 bases between the two ends. The CDR3 length is 15 residues. CDR3 bases: TGTGCCAGCAGCGCCTCAGCGACAACTAATGAAAAACTGTTTTTT. This gives the protein CASSASATTNEKLFF.

This clone was picked up a small number of times. This sequence joins TRBV29-1 and TRBJ2-7; 12 bases line up with TRBD1. There are 13 residues in the CDR3. With V trimmed by 6 bases and J by 7 bases, 7 bases remained unmatched. The V gene's germline CDR1 is SQVTM and CDR2 ANQGSEA. The CDR3 reads CSVRGQGAYEQYF. The CDR3 DNA reads TGCAGCGTCCGGGGACAGGGGGCGTATGAGCAGTACTTC.

The chain links TRBV6-5 to TRBJ1-4, with D perhaps matching TRBD1 (6 bases). The length of the CDR3 is 15 residues. The germline gives CDR1 MNHEY, CDR2 SVGAGI. Trimming stripped 6 bases from V and 4 bases from J, with 15 bases between. CDR3 residues: CASSLTTGLNEKLFF. In DNA, the CDR3 is TGTGCCAGCAGCTTAACGACAGGCCTTAATGAAAAACTGTTTTTT.

The V call is TRBV28, the J call TRBJ2-5, with D possibly being TRBD1 (6 bases). Trimming pared 4 bases from V and 5 bases from J, leaving 11 bases between. The V gene's germline CDR1 is MDHEN and CDR2 SYDVKM. The CDR3 sequence is 13 residues long. DNA for the CDR3: TGTGCCAGCAGTTCTACAGGGATGGAGACCCAGTACTTC. It is translated as CASSSTGMETQYF.

The sample holds a few counts of this clone. The V call is TRBV27, the J call TRBJ1-2; 7 nucleotides agree with TRBD1. J was trimmed by 8 bases and V by 0 bases; bases with no gene match: 12. Germline values: CDR1 MNHEY, CDR2 SMNVEV (reference sequence). CDR3 length: 16 amino acids. CDR3 DNA sequence: TGTGCCAGCAGTTTATCCCTCAGGCAGGGGGTAAACGGCTACACCTTC. This codes for CASSLSLRQGVNGYTF.

The rearrangement links TRBV19 to TRBJ2-3; D is perhaps TRBD2 (6 bases). This CDR3 is built from 14 residues. V lost 8 bases, J lost 6 bases, and 18 bases lay in between. Germline values: CDR1 LNHDA, CDR2 SQIVND (reference sequence). CDR3: CASGVRGGSDTQYF. The CDR3 DNA is TGTGCCAGTGGCGTGAGGGGAGGTTCGGATACGCAGTATTTT.

This rearrangement joins TRBV18 to TRBJ2-7; 9 bases map to TRBD1. V trimming: 2 bases; J trimming: 5 bases; junction bases outside the gene matches: 4. This CDR3 contains 14 residues. The germline V gene encodes CDR1 KGHSH and CDR2 LQKENI. The chain's CDR3 is CASSPVQGADEQYF. The DNA for the CDR3 is TGTGCCAGCTCACCAGTACAGGGGGCCGACGAGCAGTACTTC.

The chain employs TRBV5-4 and TRBJ2-1; 9 bases are shared with TRBD1. After removal of 6 bases from V and 7 bases from J, the junction contained 11 bases not matched to a gene. Germline V gene lookup returns CDR1 SGHNT and CDR2 YYREEE (reference sequence). This CDR3 is 15 amino acids long. In nucleotides, the CDR3 is TGTGCCAGCAACCCTATGACGGGACAGGGAAATGAGCAGTTCTTC. Protein product: CASNPMTGQGNEQFF.

This clone was detected only a few times. V gene TRBV5-1 combines with J gene TRBJ2-1, with D hard to call. Looked up from germline, CDR1 is SGHRS and CDR2 is YFSETQ. CDR3 length: 15 residues. The V gene lost 0 bases and the J gene lost 2 bases, with 9 bases spanning the gap. The CDR3: CASSLEPTAYNEQFF. CDR3 coding DNA: TGCGCCAGCAGCTTGGAGCCCACGGCCTACAATGAGCAGTTCTTC. The full variable domain, its missing parts supplied by reference TRBV5-1 and TRBJ2-1, is KAGVTQTPRYLIKTRGQQVTLSCSPISGHRSVSWYQQTPGQGLQFLFEYFSETQRNKGNFPGRFSGRQFSNSRSEMNVSTLELGDSALYLCASSLEPTAYNEQFFGPGTRLTVL.

In its sample, this clone was seen a few times. The chain uses TRBV18 and TRBJ2-5; the match to TRBD1 covers 9 bases. The CDR3 covers 15 residues. V shed 6 bases, J shed 0 bases, and the junction held 5 bases outside the gene matches. CDR1 and CDR2 (germline): KGHSH, LQKENI. The DNA for the CDR3 is TGTGCCAGCTCCCGGACAGGGGCGTACCAAGAGACCCAGTACTTC. Its protein is CASSRTGAYQETQYF.

In this sample, this clone turned up a few times. The chain employs TRBV7-7 and TRBJ2-1, with D possibly being TRBD1 (6 bases). V lost 5 bases to trimming and J lost 2 bases, with 13 bases between them. The CDR3 covers 15 residues. Germline lookup yields CDR1 SSHAT and CDR2 FNYEAQ (reference sequence). Here the CDR3 DNA reads TGTGCCAGCAGCCATACGGACAGTCCCTACAATGAGCAGTTCTTC. Encoded protein: CASSHTDSPYNEQFF. The whole variable domain, filled in from reference TRBV7-7 and TRBJ2-1, reads GAGVSQSPRYKVTKRGQDVTLRCDPISSHATLYWYQQALGQGPEFLTYFNYEAQPDKSGLPSDRFSAERPEGSISTLTIQRTEQRDSAMYRCASSHTDSPYNEQFFGPGTRLTVL.